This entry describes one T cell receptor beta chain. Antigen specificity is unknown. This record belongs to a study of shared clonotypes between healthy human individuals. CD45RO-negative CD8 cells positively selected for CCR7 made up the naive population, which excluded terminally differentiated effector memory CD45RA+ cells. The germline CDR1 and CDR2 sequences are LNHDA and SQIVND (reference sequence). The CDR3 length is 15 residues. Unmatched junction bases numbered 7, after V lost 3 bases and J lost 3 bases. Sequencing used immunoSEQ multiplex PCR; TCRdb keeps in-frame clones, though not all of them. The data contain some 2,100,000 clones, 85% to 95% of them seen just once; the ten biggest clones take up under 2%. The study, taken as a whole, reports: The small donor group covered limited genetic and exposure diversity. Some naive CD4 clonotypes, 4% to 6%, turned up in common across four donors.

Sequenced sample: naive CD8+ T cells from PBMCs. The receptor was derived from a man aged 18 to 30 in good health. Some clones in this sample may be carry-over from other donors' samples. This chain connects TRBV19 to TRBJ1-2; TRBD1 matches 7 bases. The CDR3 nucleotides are TGTGCCAGTAGTATGGATCTACAGGGGTACTATGGCTACACCTTC. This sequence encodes CASSMDLQGYYGYTF.